The clone carrying this T cell receptor beta chain was observed a few times. TCRdb reprocessed the RT-PCR reads via MiXCR and lists one record per CDR3 protein. Here the sample spans about 680,000 distinct CDR3 sequences, around 14% being singletons. V was pared by 4 bases and J by 3 bases, with 7 bases of the junction left unmatched. The length of the CDR3 is 16 residues. Per the germline V gene, CDR1 is SGHRS and CDR2 is YFSETQ. The clonotype originates from a female donor in good health, serving as a healthy control. The rearrangement links TRBV5-1 to TRBJ2-1, with 10 bases lining up with TRBD1. The material sequenced was memory CD4+ T cells from blood. The CDR3 sequence: CASSRAGTGDYNEQFF. The CDR3 bases are TGCGCCAGCAGCCGTGCCGGGACAGGGGACTACAATGAGCAGTTCTTC.